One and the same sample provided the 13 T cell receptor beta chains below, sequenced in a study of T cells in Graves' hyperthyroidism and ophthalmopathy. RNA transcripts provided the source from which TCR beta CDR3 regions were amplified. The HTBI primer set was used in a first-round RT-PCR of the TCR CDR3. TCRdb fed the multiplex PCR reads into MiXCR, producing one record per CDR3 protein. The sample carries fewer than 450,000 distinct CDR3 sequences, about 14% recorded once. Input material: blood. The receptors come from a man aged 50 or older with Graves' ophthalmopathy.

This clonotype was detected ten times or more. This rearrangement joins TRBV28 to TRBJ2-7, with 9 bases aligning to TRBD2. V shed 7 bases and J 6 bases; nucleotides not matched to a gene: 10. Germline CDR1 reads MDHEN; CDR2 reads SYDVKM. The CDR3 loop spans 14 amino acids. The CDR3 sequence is CASTLGGRAPEQYF. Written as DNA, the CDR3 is TGTGCCAGCACCCTGGGCGGGAGGGCCCCCGAGCAGTACTTC.

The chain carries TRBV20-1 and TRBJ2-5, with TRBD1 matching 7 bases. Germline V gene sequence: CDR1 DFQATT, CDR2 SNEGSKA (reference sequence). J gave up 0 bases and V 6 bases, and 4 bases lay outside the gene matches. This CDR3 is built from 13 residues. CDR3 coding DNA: TGCAGTGCCCACGGGACAGACCAAGAGACCCAGTACTTC. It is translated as CSAHGTDQETQYF.

The CDR3: CASSIGGGGALGEQYF. In DNA, the CDR3 is TGTGCCAGTAGTATAGGCGGAGGAGGGGCCCTGGGGGAGCAGTACTTC. The chain recombines TRBV19 with TRBJ2-7; perhaps TRBD2 as D (6 bases). The germline V gene has CDR1 LNHDA and CDR2 SQIVND (reference sequence). This CDR3 is 16 amino acids long. Trimming removed 1 base at V and 7 bases at J, with 20 bases between.

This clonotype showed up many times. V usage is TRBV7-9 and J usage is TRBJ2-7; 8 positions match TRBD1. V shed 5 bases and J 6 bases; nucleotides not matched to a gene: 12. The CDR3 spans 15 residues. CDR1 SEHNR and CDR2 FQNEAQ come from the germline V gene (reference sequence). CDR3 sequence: CASSQPDRGPAEQYF. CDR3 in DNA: TGTGCCAGCAGCCAACCCGACAGGGGACCTGCCGAGCAGTACTTC. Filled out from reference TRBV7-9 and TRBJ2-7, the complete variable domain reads DTGVSQNPRHKITKRGQNVTFRCDPISEHNRLYWYRQTLGQGPEFLTYFQNEAQLEKSRLLSDRFSAERPKGSFSTLEIQRTEQGDSAMYLCASSQPDRGPAEQYFGPGTRLTVT.

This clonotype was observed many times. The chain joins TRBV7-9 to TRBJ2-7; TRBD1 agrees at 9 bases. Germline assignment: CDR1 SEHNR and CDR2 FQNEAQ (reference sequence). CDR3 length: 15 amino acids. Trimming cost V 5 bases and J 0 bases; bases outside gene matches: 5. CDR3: CASSRQGESSYEQYF. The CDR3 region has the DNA TGTGCCAGCAGCAGACAGGGGGAGAGCTCCTACGAGCAGTACTTC.

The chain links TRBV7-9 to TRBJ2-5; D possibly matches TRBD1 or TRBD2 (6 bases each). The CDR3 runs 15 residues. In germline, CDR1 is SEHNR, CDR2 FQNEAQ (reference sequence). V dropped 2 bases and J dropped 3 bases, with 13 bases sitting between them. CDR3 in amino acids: CASSLTSGAEETQYF. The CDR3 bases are TGTGCCAGCAGCTTAACGTCGGGGGCCGAAGAGACCCAGTACTTC.

In nucleotides, the CDR3 is TGCAGTGCCGCCGGAACTAGCGGAACCTACAATGAGCAGTTCTTC. This gives the protein CSAAGTSGTYNEQFF. J is TRBJ2-1 and V is TRBV20-1; TRBD2 aligns across 8 bases. The germline V gene has CDR1 DFQATT and CDR2 SNEGSKA (reference sequence). After removal of 6 bases from V and 2 bases from J, the junction contained 9 bases not matched to a gene. CDR3 length: 15 amino acids.

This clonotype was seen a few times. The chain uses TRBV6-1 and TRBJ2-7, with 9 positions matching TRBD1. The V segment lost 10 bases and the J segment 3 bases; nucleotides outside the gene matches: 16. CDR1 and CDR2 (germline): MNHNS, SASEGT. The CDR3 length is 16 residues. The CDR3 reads CATRSPGTGLLYEQYF. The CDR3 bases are TGTGCCACCCGAAGCCCCGGGACAGGGCTCCTCTACGAGCAGTACTTC.

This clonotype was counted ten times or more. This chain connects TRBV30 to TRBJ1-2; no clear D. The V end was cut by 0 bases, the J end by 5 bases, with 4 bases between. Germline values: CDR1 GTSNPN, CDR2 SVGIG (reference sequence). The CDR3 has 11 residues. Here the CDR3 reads CAWSVGYGYTF. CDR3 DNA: TGTGCCTGGAGTGTGGGGTATGGCTACACCTTC. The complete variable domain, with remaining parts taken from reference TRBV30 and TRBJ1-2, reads SQTIHQWPATLVQPVGSPLSLECTVEGTSNPNLYWYRQAAGRGLQLLFYSVGIGQISSEVPQNLSASRPQDRQFILSSKKLLLSDSGFYLCAWSVGYGYTFGSGTRLTVV.

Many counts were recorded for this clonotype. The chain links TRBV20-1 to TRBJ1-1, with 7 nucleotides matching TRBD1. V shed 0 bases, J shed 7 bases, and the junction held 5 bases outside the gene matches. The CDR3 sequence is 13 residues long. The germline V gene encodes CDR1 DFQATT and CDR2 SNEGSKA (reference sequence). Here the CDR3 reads CSARDLGTVEAFF. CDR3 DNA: TGCAGTGCTAGAGATCTGGGGACAGTTGAAGCTTTCTTT.

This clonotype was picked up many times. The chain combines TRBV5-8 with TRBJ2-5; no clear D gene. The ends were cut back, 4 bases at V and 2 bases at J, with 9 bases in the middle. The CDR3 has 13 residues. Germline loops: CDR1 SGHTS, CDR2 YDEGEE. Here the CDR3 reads CASSSRLQETQYF. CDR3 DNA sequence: TGTGCCAGCAGCAGCAGGTTACAAGAGACCCAGTACTTC.

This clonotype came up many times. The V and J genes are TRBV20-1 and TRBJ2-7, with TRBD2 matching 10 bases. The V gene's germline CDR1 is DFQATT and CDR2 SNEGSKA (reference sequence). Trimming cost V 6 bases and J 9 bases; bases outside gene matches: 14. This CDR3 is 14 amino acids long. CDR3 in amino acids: CSAKNLAGVWGQYF. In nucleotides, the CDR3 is TGCAGTGCCAAAAATCTAGCGGGAGTGTGGGGGCAGTACTTC.

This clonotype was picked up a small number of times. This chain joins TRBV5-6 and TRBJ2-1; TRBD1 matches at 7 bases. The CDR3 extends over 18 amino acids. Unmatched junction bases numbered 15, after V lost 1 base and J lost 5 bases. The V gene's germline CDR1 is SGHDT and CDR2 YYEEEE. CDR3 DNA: TGTGCCAGCAGCTTGTATTCCCTTGACAGGGTGGTCCACAATGAGCAGTTCTTC. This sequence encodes CASSLYSLDRVVHNEQFF.